A single sample is the source of the 26 T cell receptor beta chains below, sequenced in a study of blood T cells in healthy people across ages. For the second PCR, which ran for roughly 6 to 12 cycles, a sample-barcoded 5' primer and a J-beta primer mix were used. TCRdb reanalysed the 5' RACE reads using MiXCR and keeps one entry per CDR3 protein. Altogether approximately 350,000 distinct CDR3 sequences are present, 45% to 65% being singletons, with the ten largest covering under 60%. The sequenced sample consisted of blood. All receptors come from a man in his sixties in good health.

This chain links TRBV6-1 with TRBJ1-6; 7 bases are a match to TRBD1. CDR1 MNHNS and CDR2 SASEGT come from the germline V gene. J was trimmed by 7 bases and V by 4 bases; bases with no gene match: 10. CDR3 length: 16 amino acids. The CDR3 loop is CASSVQPRDRNSPLHF. The CDR3 nucleotides are TGTGCCAGCAGTGTTCAGCCCCGGGACAGAAATTCACCCCTCCACTTT.

The V call is TRBV29-1, the J call TRBJ2-1, with D uncertain. V shed 3 bases and J shed 9 bases, with 3 bases lying between them. CDR1 is SQVTM and CDR2 is ANQGSEA in the germline V gene. This CDR3 spans 9 amino acids. In nucleotides, the CDR3 is TGCAGCGTTGAGGCTGAGCAGTTCTTC. Amino acid sequence: CSVEAEQFF.

CDR3 sequence (DNA): TGTGCCAGCAGCCAAGGACTAGCGGGTAAGGAGCAGTTCTTC. It translates to CASSQGLAGKEQFF. V is TRBV14 and J is TRBJ2-1, with 10 bases fitting TRBD2. V gave up 1 base and J gave up 10 bases; unmatched junction bases: 4. The CDR3 is 14 residues long. Per germline, CDR1 SGHDN and CDR2 FVKESK. Complete variable domain (other parts from reference TRBV14 and TRBJ2-1): EAGVTQFPSHSVIEKGQTVTLRCDPISGHDNLYWYRRVMGKEIKFLLHFVKESKQDESGMPNNRFLAERTGGTYSTLKVQPAELEDSGVYFCASSQGLAGKEQFFGPGTRLTVL.

The V gene is TRBV29-1, the J gene TRBJ2-1; 7 bases line up with TRBD2. Germline V gene lookup returns CDR1 SQVTM and CDR2 ANQGSEA. CDR3 length: 17 residues. Trimming removed 5 bases from V and 0 bases from J; junction bases left unmatched: 13. CDR3 in amino acids: CSVPSGTTLSSYNEQFF. CDR3 nucleotide sequence: TGCAGCGTTCCTTCCGGGACTACCTTGAGCTCCTACAATGAGCAGTTCTTC.

The sample holds a few counts of this clonotype. This rearrangement joins TRBV25-1 to TRBJ2-6; D unclear. The CDR3 consists of 16 residues. V was shortened by 2 bases and J by 0 bases, with 8 bases between the two germline ends. The germline V gene encodes CDR1 MGHDK and CDR2 SYGVNS. CDR3: CASSERTASGANVLTF. CDR3 DNA: TGTGCCAGCAGTGAAAGGACGGCCTCTGGGGCCAACGTCCTGACTTTC.

Comments on this clonotype: One junction end disagrees with the germline gene, perhaps due to a read error. The CDR3 loop is CAGSPLIGETQYF. For the CDR3, the DNA is TGCGCCGGCAGCCCCCTTATAGGGGAGACCCAGTACTTC. The rearrangement links TRBV4-1 to TRBJ2-5; D unclear. The CDR3 has 13 residues. Germline values: CDR1 MGHRA, CDR2 YSYEKL.

This clonotype has more than one count but fewer than ten. The V and J genes are TRBV10-2 and TRBJ2-7, with 8 bases identical to TRBD2. Germline V gene data show CDR1 as WSHSY and CDR2 as SAAADI. J was trimmed by 2 bases and V by 3 bases; bases with no gene match: 6. The CDR3 runs to 15 residues. The CDR3 reads CASSDTRGATYEQYF. DNA of the CDR3: TGCGCCAGCAGTGATACGCGGGGGGCGACCTACGAGCAGTACTTC.

This clonotype appeared a few times. A read error may account for a junction end that differs from germline. The V gene is TRBV13, the J gene TRBJ2-5; TRBD1 is a possible D gene (6 bases). CDR1 is PRHDT, CDR2 FYEKMQ, per germline (reference sequence). The CDR3 sequence is 13 residues long. The CDR3 region is CAGSSGQQETQYF. In nucleotides, the CDR3 is TGTGCCGGCAGCTCAGGACAGCAAGAGACCCAGTACTTC.

CDR3 sequence reads: CSATPAGSNEQFF. In nucleotides, the CDR3 is TGCAGTGCCACCCCCGCAGGGAGCAATGAGCAGTTCTTC. The chain uses TRBV20-1 and TRBJ2-1; TRBD1 or TRBD2 may be the D gene (5 bases each). The germline V gene encodes CDR1 DFQATT and CDR2 SNEGSKA (reference sequence). The ends were cut back, 6 bases at V and 6 bases at J, with 15 bases in the middle. The CDR3 spans 13 residues.

The count of this clonotype is one. CDR3 bases: TGCGCCAGCACCGACGGGACTAGCGGGGTCTCCTACAATGAGCAGTTCTTC. This sequence encodes CASTDGTSGVSYNEQFF. The rearrangement uses TRBV10-2 and TRBJ2-1, with 13 positions matching TRBD2. The V and J ends lost 7 bases and 0 bases, in that order; junction bases with no gene match: 6. The CDR3 loop spans 17 amino acids. Germline V gene lookup returns CDR1 WSHSY and CDR2 SAAADI.

CDR3 in DNA: TGCGCCAGCCGGCTAGGGGGAGGGCCTCGGGATGAGCAGTTCTTC. Translated: CASRLGGGPRDEQFF. V is TRBV5-1 and J is TRBJ2-1; maybe TRBD2 (7 bases). Germline V lookup: CDR1 SGHRS, CDR2 YFSETQ. V gave up 7 bases and J gave up 8 bases, with 22 bases separating them. This CDR3 region has 15 residues.

This clonotype was observed a few times. This chain joins TRBV7-2 and TRBJ2-7, with D tentatively TRBD1 (5 bases). CDR1 SGHTA and CDR2 FQGNSA come from the germline V gene. V shed 2 bases and J shed 5 bases, with 16 bases lying between them. The CDR3 spans 15 residues. This CDR3 is CASSLLGRQGNEQYF. The CDR3 coding sequence is TGTGCCAGCAGCTTACTTGGTCGTCAGGGCAACGAGCAGTACTTC.

This clonotype was seen a few times. CDR3 DNA sequence: TGTGCCAGCTCCCCGACAGGCCGAGCTAACTATGGCTACACCTTC. Its protein product is CASSPTGRANYGYTF. This chain connects TRBV28 to TRBJ1-2, with D possibly TRBD1 on 6 matching bases. Germline CDR1 MDHEN, CDR2 SYDVKM. V gave up 8 bases and J gave up 0 bases, with 16 bases separating them. This CDR3 has 15 amino acids.

The genes are TRBV18 and TRBJ2-3; TRBD1 agrees at 7 bases. There are 15 residues in the CDR3. J lost 6 bases, V lost 4 bases, and 10 bases had no gene match. From germline, CDR1 is KGHSH and CDR2 LQKENI. The CDR3 DNA follows: TGTGCCAGCTCACAAGACGGGACAGTGAAGGATACGCAGTATTTT. This encodes CASSQDGTVKDTQYF.

This clonotype was counted between two and nine times. The rearrangement uses TRBV12-3 or TRBV12-4 and TRBJ2-5; TRBD2 aligns across 8 bases. V trimming: 6 bases; J trimming: 6 bases; junction bases outside the gene matches: 9. The CDR3 totals 14 residues. DNA of the CDR3: TGTGCCAGCAGCAATAGCGGGATGAAAAAGACCCAGTACTTC. It translates to CASSNSGMKKTQYF.

The chain carries TRBV9 and TRBJ1-2, with D possibly being TRBD1 (6 bases). CDR1 and CDR2 from the germline V gene are SGDLS and YYNGEE. Deletions cut 4 bases from V and 5 bases from J, with 21 bases between. The CDR3 runs 16 residues. CDR3 nucleotides: TGTGCCAGCAGCCCCAGAGGGGACAATGGCAATTATGGCTACACCTTC. Residues: CASSPRGDNGNYGYTF. The full variable domain, in which reference TRBV9 and TRBJ1-2 provide the parts outside the CDR3, is DSGVTQTPKHLITATGQRVTLRCSPRSGDLSVYWYQQSLDQGLQFLIQYYNGEERAKGNILERFSAQQFPDLHSELNLSSLELGDSALYFCASSPRGDNGNYGYTFGSGTRLTVV.

With regard to this clonotype: The junction differs from germline at one of its ends, possibly a read error. The chain combines TRBV3-1 with TRBJ2-7; 10 bases are shared with TRBD2. Germline CDR1 reads LGHDT; CDR2 reads YNNKEL (reference sequence). The CDR3 spans 15 residues. CDR3 bases: TGTGCCGGCAGCCCAGGACTAGCGGTGGGGAATGAGCAGTACTTC. Its translation is CAGSPGLAVGNEQYF.

This chain connects TRBV18 to TRBJ2-7, with a possible D match to TRBD1 (6 bases). Germline values: CDR1 KGHSH, CDR2 LQKENI. Trimming pared 0 bases from V and 1 base from J, leaving 13 bases between. This CDR3 has 16 residues. CDR3: CASSPPRGAQSYEQYF. The CDR3 coding sequence is TGTGCCAGCTCACCACCCAGGGGAGCTCAGTCCTACGAGCAGTACTTC. Supplemented by reference TRBV18 and TRBJ2-7, the full variable domain reads NAGVMQNPRHLVRRRGQEARLRCSPMKGHSHVYWYRQLPEEGLKFMVYLQKENIIDESGMPKERFSAEFPKEGPSILRIQQVVRGDSAAYFCASSPPRGAQSYEQYFGPGTRLTVT.

This clonotype was detected a few times. The J gene is TRBJ2-1, the V gene TRBV7-2; 10 bases are shared with TRBD2. Germline V gene data show CDR1 as SGHTA and CDR2 as FQGNSA. CDR3 length equals 19 residues. V shed 1 base, J shed 0 bases, and the junction held 9 bases outside the gene matches. The CDR3 loop reads CASSLGGTSGALSYNEQFF. The CDR3 DNA is TGTGCCAGCAGCTTAGGAGGCACTAGCGGGGCCCTCTCCTACAATGAGCAGTTCTTC.

This clonotype was recorded once. J is TRBJ2-5 and V is TRBV29-1, with 8 bases aligning to TRBD1. The DNA end favors TRBJ2-7, so the J call may be wrong. Germline assignment: CDR1 SQVTM and CDR2 ANQGSEA. The length of the CDR3 is 13 residues. The CDR3 loop reads CSVEGTGSGEQYF. CDR3 sequence (DNA): TGCAGCGTTGAGGGGACAGGTTCGGGCGAGCAGTACTTC.

V usage is TRBV6-5 and J usage is TRBJ2-7, with 12 positions matching TRBD2. Looked up from germline, CDR1 is MNHEY and CDR2 is SVGAGI. Trimming cost V 7 bases and J 3 bases; bases outside gene matches: 7. This CDR3 comprises 15 residues. The CDR3 DNA sequence: TGTGCCAGCACCCGAGAGACTAGCGGGAGCTACGAGCAGTACTTC. Encoded protein: CASTRETSGSYEQYF.

This clonotype has a count of ten or more. The chain combines TRBV29-1 with TRBJ1-2, with TRBD1 matching 8 bases. Germline V gene sequence: CDR1 SQVTM, CDR2 ANQGSEA. J lost 6 bases, V lost 6 bases, and 6 bases had no gene match. CDR3 size: 12 residues. Written as DNA, the CDR3 is TGCAGCGTGCAGGGGGCGCGAGATGGCTACACCTTC. Encoded protein: CSVQGARDGYTF.

The rearrangement uses TRBV20-1 and TRBJ2-5, with TRBD1 matching over 7 bases. V dropped 2 bases and J dropped 1; count of bases not matched to a gene: 4. The CDR3 runs to 14 residues. Germline V gives CDR1 DFQATT, CDR2 SNEGSKA (reference sequence). CDR3 loop: CSARNSGGQETQYF. CDR3 DNA sequence: TGCAGTGCTAGAAATTCAGGGGGCCAAGAGACCCAGTACTTC.

CDR3 DNA: TGCAGTGCTAGAGACCCCCTAGCGGGGGGGCCCCCAGATACGCAGTATTTT. Translating gives CSARDPLAGGPPDTQYF. V usage is TRBV20-1 and J usage is TRBJ2-3; 12 nucleotides agree with TRBD2. V lost 0 bases to trimming and J lost 4 bases; unmatched junction nucleotides: 8. Germline V gene sequence: CDR1 DFQATT, CDR2 SNEGSKA (reference sequence). The CDR3 sequence is 17 residues long.

This clonotype showed up many times. This chain joins TRBV28 and TRBJ1-2; weak D call: TRBD1 (6 bases). The V and J ends lost 6 bases and 3 bases respectively, with 17 bases between them. Germline V gene sequence: CDR1 MDHEN, CDR2 SYDVKM. This CDR3 spans 15 amino acids. This chain's CDR3 is CASSLPTGAYYGYTF. CDR3 bases: TGTGCCAGCAGCCTCCCGACAGGCGCGTACTATGGCTACACCTTC.

Comment on this clonotype: A junction end diverges from the germline sequence, so it may reflect a read error. The chain uses TRBV28 and TRBJ2-6; TRBD1 or TRBD2 may be the D gene (6 bases each). In germline, CDR1 is MDHEN, CDR2 SYDVKM. The CDR3 runs to 17 residues. The CDR3 here is CASRSVSGAWGANVPTF. DNA of the CDR3: TGTGCCAGCAGGTCAGTTTCGGGGGCGTGGGGGGCCAACGTCCCGACTTTC.